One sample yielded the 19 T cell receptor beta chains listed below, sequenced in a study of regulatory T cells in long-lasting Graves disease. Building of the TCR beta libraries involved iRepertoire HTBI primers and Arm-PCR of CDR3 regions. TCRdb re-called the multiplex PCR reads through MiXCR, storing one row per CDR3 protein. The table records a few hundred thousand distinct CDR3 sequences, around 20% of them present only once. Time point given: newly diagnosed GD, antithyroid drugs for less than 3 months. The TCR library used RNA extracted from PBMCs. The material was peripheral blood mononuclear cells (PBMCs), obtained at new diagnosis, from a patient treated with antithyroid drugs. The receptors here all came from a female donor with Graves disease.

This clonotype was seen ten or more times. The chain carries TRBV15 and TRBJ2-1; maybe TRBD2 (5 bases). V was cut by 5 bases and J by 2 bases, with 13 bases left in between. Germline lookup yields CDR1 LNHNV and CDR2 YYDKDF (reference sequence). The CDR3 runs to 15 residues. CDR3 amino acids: CATSRPTGTYNEQFF. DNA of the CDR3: TGTGCCACCAGCCGACCGACGGGAACCTACAATGAGCAGTTCTTC.

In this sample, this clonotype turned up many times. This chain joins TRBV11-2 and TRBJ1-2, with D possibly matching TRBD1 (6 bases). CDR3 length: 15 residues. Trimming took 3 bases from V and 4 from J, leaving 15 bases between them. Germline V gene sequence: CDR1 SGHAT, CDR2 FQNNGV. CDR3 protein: CASSFGGGRIYGYTF. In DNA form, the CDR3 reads TGTGCCAGCAGCTTCGGAGGGGGGCGAATCTATGGCTACACCTTC.

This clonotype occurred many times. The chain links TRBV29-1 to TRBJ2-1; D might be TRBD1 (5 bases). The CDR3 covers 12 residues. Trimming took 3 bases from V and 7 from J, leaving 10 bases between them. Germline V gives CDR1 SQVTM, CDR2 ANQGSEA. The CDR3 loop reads CSVDAGRNEQFF. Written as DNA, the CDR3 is TGCAGCGTTGATGCAGGGCGAAATGAGCAGTTCTTC.

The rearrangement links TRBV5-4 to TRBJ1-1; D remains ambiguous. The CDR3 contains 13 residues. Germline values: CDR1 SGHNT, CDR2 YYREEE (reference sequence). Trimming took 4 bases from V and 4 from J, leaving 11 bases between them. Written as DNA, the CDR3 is TGTGCCAGCAGCCCAACCCTGAGCACTGAAGCTTTCTTT. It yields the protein CASSPTLSTEAFF.

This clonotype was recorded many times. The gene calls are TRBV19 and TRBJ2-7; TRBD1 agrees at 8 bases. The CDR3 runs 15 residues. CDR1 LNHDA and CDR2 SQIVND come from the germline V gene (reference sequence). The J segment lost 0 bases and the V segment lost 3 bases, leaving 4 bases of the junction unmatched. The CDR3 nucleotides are TGTGCCAGTAGTATGGGGACAGGTTACTCCTACGAGCAGTACTTC. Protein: CASSMGTGYSYEQYF.

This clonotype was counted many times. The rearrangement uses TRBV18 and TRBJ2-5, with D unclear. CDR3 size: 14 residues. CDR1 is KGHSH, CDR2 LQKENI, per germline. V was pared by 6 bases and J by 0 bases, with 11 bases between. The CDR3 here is CASSSPNNQETQYF. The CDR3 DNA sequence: TGTGCCAGCTCTTCGCCCAACAACCAAGAGACCCAGTACTTC.

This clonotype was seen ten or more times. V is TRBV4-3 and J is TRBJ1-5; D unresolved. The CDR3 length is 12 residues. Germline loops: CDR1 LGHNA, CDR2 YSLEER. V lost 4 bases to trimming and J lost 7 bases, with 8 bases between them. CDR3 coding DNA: TGCGCCAGCAGCCCGTGGTTACAGCCCCAGCATTTT. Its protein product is CASSPWLQPQHF.

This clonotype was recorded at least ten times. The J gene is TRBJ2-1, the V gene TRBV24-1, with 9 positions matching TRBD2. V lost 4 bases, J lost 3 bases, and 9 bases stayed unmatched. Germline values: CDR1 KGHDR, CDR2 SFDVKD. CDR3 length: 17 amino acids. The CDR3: CATSEGQGSGSYNEQFF. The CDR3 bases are TGTGCCACCAGTGAGGGGCAGGGTAGCGGGAGCTACAATGAGCAGTTCTTC.

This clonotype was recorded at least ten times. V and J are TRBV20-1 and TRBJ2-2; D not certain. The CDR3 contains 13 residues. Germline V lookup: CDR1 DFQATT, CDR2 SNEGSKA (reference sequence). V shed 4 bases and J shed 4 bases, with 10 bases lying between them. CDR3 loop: CSAILGSTGELFF. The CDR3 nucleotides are TGCAGTGCTATCCTAGGTAGCACCGGGGAGCTGTTTTTT.

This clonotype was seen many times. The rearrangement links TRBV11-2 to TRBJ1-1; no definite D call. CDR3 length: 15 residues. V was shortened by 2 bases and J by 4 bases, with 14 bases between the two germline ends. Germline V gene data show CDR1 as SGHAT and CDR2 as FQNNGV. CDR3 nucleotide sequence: TGTGCCAGCAGCTTACGCGGAGGGTCGGGCACTGAAGCTTTCTTT. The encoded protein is CASSLRGGSGTEAFF.

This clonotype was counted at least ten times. As DNA, the CDR3 is TGCGCCAGCAAAGCGGGCCGCACAGATACGCAGTATTTT. It translates to CASKAGRTDTQYF. The chain links TRBV10-2 to TRBJ2-3; the D gene is possibly TRBD2 (6 bases). The CDR3 has 13 amino acids. The V and J ends lost 7 bases and 1 base respectively, with 9 bases between them. Germline V gene data show CDR1 as WSHSY and CDR2 as SAAADI.

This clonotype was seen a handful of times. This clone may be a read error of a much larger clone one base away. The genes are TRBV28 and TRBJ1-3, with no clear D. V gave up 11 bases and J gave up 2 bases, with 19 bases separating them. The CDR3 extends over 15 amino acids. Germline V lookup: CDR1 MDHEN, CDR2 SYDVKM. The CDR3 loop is CAGRVSTLPGNTIYF. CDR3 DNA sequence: TGTGCCGGCCGCGTCAGCACATTGCCTGGAAACACCATATATTTT.

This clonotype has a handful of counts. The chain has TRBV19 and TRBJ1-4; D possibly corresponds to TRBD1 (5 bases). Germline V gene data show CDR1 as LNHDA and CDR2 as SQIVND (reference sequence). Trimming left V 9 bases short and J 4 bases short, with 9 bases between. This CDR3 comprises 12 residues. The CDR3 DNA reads TGTGCCAGCCGGGGACTTAATGAAAAACTGTTTTTT. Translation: CASRGLNEKLFF.

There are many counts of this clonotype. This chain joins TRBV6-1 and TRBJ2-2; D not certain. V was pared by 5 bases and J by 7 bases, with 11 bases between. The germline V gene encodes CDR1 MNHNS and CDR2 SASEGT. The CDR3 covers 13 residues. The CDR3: CASSTHRFGELFF. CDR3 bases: TGTGCCAGCAGTACCCATCGGTTCGGGGAGCTGTTTTTT.

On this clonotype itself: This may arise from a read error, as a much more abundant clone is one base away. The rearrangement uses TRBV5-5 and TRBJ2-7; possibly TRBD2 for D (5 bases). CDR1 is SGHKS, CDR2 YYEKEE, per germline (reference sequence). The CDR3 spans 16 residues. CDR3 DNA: TGTGTCAGCAGCTTGGTCGGAGTAGGGAGCCTTGACGAGCAGTACTTC. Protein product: CVSSLVGVGSLDEQYF. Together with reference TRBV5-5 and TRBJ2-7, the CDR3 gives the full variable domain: DAGVTQSPTHLIKTRGQQVTLRCSPISGHKSVSWYQQVLGQGPQFIFQYYEKEERGRGNFPDRFSARQFPNYSSELNVNALLLGDSALYLCVSSLVGVGSLDEQYFGPGTRLTVT.

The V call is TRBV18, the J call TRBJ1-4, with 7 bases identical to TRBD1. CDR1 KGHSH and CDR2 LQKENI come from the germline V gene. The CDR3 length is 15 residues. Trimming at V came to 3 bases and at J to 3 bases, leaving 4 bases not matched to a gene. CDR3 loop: CASSPNRGSNEKLFF. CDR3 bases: TGTGCCAGCTCACCCAACAGGGGATCTAATGAAAAACTGTTTTTT.

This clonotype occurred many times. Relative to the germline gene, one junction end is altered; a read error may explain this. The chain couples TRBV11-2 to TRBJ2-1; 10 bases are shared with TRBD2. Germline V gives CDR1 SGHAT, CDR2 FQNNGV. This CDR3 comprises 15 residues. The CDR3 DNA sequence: TGCGCCAGCAGCCAAGTGGGACTAGCGACTAATGAGCAGTTCTTC. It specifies CASSQVGLATNEQFF.

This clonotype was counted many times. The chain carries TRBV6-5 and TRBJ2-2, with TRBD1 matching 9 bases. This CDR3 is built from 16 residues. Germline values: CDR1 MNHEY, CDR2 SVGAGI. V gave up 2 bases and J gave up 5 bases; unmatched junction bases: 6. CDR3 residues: CASSYADRGYTGELFF. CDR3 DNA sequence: TGTGCCAGCAGTTACGCTGACAGGGGGTATACCGGGGAGCTGTTTTTT.

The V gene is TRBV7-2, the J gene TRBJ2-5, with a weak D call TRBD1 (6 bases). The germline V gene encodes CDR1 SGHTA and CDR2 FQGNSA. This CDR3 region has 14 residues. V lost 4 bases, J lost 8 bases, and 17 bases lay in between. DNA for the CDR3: TGTGCCAGCAGCTATTTCCCAGGGGCAGCTACCCAGTACTTC. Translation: CASSYFPGAATQYF.